This T cell receptor beta chain was sequenced during a study of early T cells in non-severe SARS-CoV-2 infection. Study at large: Sequencing used unsorted whole-blood bulk RNA, so chains lack pairing.

TCRdb analysed the 5' RACE reads with MiXCR anew, one entry per CDR3 protein. The sample yields about 110,000 distinct CDR3 sequences, about 12% seen once. Looked up from germline, CDR1 is SGHAT and CDR2 is FQNNGV. The CDR3 is made up of 19 amino acids. Germline trimming cut 4 bases from V and 5 bases from J; bases unmatched to any gene: 18. This sequence was found in an adult who was a healthcare worker with PCR-confirmed SARS-CoV-2 infection or an uninfected control (not recorded which). The rearrangement links TRBV11-2 to TRBJ2-7, with TRBD2 matching over 12 bases. Material for sequencing was whole blood. Written as DNA, the CDR3 is TGTGCCAGCAGCTCCCCGAGGGCTAGCGGGAGGGTCACGCGCAACGAGCAGTACTTC. Translation: CASSSPRASGRVTRNEQYF.